This T cell receptor beta chain was identified during a study of siplizumab effects on memory and regulatory T cells. Findings and caveats of the study: Sequences below about 10^-5 frequency were poorly captured, limiting mapping of alloreactive clones. Memory cells seemed less diverse than naive T cells, which also seemed major contributors to the alloresponse. Controls showed an average of roughly 25% Treg-derived mappable alloreactive CD4+ clones, while siplizumab showed around 73%. Naive-or-memory phenotypes were unassignable for roughly 80-97% of proliferating CD4+ or CD8+ clones.

The CDR3 is 14 residues long. Per germline, CDR1 LNHDA and CDR2 SQIVND (reference sequence). Trimming stripped 6 bases from V and 1 base from J, with 12 bases between. The method was immunoSEQ multiplex PCR; TCRdb's version includes in-frame clones alone and lacks a portion of them. The sample includes some 100,000 clones, around 97% of them seen just once. Worth noting for this clone: No antigen is known for it.

The chain employs TRBV19 and TRBJ1-2, with D possibly being TRBD1 (5 bases). Input material: naive CD4+ T cells sorted from blood. The clonotype was recovered from a human donor in good health. The CDR3 DNA sequence: TGTGCCAGTAGGAGGCGGGACGGTAACTATGGCTACACCTTC. This sequence encodes CASRRRDGNYGYTF.